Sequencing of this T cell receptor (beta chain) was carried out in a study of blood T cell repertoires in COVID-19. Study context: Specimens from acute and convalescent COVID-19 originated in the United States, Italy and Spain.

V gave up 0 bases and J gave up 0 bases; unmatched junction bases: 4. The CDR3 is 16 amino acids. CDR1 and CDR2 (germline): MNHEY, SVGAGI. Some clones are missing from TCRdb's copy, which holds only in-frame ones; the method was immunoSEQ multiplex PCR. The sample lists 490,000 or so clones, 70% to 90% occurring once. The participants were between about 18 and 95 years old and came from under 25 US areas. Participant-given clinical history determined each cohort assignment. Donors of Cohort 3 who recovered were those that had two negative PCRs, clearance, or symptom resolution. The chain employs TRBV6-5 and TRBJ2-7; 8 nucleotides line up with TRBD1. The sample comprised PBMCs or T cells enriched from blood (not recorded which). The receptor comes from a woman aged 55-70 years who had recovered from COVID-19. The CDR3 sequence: CASSYSPGGYSYEQYF. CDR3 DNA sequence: TGTGCCAGCAGTTACTCGCCAGGGGGCTACTCCTACGAGCAGTACTTC.